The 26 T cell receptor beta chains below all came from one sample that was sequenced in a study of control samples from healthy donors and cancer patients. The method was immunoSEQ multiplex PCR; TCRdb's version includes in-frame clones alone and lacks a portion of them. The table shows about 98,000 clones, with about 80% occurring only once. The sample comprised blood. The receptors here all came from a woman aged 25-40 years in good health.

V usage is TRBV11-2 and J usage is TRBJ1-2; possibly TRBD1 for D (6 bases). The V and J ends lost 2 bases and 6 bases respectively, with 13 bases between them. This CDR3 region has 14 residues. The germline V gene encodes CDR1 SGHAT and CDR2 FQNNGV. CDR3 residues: CASSLRGAQDGYTF. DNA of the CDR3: TGTGCCAGCAGCTTACGGGGGGCTCAGGATGGCTACACCTTC.

For the CDR3, the DNA is TGCGCCAGCAGAGAATCGGTAGCGGGGACCACAGATACGCAGTATTTT. It yields the protein CASRESVAGTTDTQYF. V gene TRBV5-1 combines with J gene TRBJ2-3; 8 nucleotides align to TRBD2. Germline trimming cut 5 bases from V and 2 bases from J; bases unmatched to any gene: 10. The CDR3 totals 16 residues. Germline V gives CDR1 SGHRS, CDR2 YFSETQ.

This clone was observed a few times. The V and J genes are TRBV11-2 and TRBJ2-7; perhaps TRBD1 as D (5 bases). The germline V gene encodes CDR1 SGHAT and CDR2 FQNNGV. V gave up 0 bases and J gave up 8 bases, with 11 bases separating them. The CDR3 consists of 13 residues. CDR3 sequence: CASSLETTAKQYF. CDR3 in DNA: TGTGCCAGCAGCTTAGAGACGACAGCAAAGCAGTACTTC.

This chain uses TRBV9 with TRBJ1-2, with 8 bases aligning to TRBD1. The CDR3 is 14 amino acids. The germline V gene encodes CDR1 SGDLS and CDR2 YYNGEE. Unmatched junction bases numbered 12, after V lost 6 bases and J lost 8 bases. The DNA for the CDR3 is TGTGCCAGCACCAGTGGACAGGGCCTTAGAGGCTACACCTTC. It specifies CASTSGQGLRGYTF.

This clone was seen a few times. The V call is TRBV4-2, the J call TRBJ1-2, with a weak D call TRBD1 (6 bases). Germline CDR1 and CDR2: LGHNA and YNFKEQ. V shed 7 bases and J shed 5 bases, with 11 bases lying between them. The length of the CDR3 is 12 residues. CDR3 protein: CASNSQGYGYTF. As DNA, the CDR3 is TGTGCCAGCAATAGCCAGGGGTATGGCTACACCTTC.

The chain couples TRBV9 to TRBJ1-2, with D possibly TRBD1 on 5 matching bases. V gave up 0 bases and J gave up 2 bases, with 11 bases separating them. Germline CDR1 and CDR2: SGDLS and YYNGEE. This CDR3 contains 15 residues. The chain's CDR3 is CASSVGPGPNYGYTF. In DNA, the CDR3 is TGTGCCAGCAGCGTAGGTCCGGGACCGAACTATGGCTACACCTTC.

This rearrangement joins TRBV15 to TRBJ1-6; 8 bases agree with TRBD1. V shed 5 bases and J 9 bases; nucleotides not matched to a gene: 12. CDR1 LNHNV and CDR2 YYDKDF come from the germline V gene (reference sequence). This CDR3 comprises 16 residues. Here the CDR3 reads CATSGWTGRVISPLHF. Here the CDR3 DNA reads TGTGCCACCAGCGGATGGACAGGGCGGGTTATTTCACCCCTCCACTTT.

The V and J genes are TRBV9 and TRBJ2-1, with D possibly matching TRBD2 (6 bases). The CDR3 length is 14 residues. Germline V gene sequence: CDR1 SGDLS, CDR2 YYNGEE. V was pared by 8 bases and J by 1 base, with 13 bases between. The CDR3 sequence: CASSTRGSYNEQFF. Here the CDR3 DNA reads TGTGCCAGTAGCACGCGGGGTTCCTACAATGAGCAGTTCTTC.

For the CDR3, the DNA is TGTGCCAGTAGTATAGGCGGCAGGGGCAATGAAAAACTGTTTTTT. Amino acid sequence: CASSIGGRGNEKLFF. The chain combines TRBV19 with TRBJ1-4; perhaps TRBD1 as D (6 bases). The CDR3 is 15 amino acids. V was shortened by 1 base and J by 5 bases, with 11 bases between the two germline ends. Germline V CDR1 and CDR2: LNHDA, SQIVND (reference sequence). The full variable domain, completed using reference TRBV19 and TRBJ1-4, is DGGITQSPKYLFRKEGQNVTLSCEQNLNHDAMYWYRQDPGQGLRLIYYSQIVNDFQKGDIAEGYSVSREKKESFPLTVTSAQKNPTAFYLCASSIGGRGNEKLFFGSGTQLSVL.

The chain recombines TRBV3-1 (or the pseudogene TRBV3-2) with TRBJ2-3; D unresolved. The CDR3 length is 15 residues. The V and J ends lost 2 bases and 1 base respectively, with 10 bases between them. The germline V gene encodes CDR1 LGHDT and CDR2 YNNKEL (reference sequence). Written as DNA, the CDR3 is TGTGCCAGCAGCCAATTAGGGTTCCGCACAGATACGCAGTATTTT. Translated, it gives CASSQLGFRTDTQYF.

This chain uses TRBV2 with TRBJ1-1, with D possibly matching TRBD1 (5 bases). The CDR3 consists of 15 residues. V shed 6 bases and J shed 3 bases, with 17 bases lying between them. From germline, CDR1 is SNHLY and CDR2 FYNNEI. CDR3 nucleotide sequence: TGTGCCAGCAGAGACCGGTGGCAGGGTGACACTGAAGCTTTCTTT. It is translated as CASRDRWQGDTEAFF.

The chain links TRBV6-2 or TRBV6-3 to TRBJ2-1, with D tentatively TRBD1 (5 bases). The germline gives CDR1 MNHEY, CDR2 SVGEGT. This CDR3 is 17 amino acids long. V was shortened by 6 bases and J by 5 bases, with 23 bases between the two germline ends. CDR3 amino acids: CASSYSIDSPANNEQFF. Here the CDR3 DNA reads TGTGCCAGCAGCTATTCAATAGACAGTCCGGCTAACAATGAGCAGTTCTTC.

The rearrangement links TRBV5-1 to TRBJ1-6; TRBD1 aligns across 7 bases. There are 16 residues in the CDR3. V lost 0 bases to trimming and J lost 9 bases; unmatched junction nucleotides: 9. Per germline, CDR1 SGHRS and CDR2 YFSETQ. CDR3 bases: TGCGCCAGCAGCTTGGAGGGGGCTCTTCCTGGTTCACCCCTCCACTTT. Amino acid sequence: CASSLEGALPGSPLHF.

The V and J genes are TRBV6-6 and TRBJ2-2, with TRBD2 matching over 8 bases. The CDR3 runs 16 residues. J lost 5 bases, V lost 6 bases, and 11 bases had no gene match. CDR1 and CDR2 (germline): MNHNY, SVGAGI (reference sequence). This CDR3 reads CASSSGASGGTGELFF. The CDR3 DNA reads TGTGCCAGCAGCTCCGGGGCGAGCGGGGGTACCGGGGAGCTGTTTTTT.

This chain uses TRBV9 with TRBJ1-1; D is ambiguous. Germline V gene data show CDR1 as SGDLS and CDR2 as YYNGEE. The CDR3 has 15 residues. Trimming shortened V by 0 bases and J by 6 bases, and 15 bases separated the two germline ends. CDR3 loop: CASSVGQTGLSEAFF. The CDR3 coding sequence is TGTGCCAGCAGCGTAGGCCAGACCGGGCTATCTGAAGCTTTCTTT. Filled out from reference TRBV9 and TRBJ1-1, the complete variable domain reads DSGVTQTPKHLITATGQRVTLRCSPRSGDLSVYWYQQSLDQGLQFLIQYYNGEERAKGNILERFSAQQFPDLHSELNLSSLELGDSALYFCASSVGQTGLSEAFFGQGTRLTVV.

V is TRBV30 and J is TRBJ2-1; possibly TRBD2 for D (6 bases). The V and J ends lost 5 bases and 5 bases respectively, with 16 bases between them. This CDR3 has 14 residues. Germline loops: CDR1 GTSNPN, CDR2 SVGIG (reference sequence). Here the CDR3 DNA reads TGTGCCTGGGACCGGGACTCGTTAAACAATGAGCAGTTCTTC. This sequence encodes CAWDRDSLNNEQFF.

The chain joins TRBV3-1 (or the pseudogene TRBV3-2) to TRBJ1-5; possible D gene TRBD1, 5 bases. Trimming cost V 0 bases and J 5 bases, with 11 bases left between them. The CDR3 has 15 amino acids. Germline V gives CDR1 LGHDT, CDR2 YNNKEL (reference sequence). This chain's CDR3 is CASSQEGERDQPQHF. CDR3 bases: TGTGCCAGCAGCCAAGAGGGGGAAAGGGATCAGCCCCAGCATTTT.

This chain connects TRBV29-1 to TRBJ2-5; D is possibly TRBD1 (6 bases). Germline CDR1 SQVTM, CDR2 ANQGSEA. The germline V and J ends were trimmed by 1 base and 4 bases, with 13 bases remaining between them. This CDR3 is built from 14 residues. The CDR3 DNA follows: TGCAGCGTTGAAGCCCCGTCGGACAGAGAGACCCAGTACTTC. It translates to CSVEAPSDRETQYF.

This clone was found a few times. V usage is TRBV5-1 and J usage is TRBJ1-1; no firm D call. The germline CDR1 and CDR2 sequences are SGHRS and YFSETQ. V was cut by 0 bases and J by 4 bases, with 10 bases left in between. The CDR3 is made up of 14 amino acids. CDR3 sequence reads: CASSLGVEGTEAFF. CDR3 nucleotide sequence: TGCGCCAGCAGCTTGGGCGTTGAGGGCACTGAAGCTTTCTTT.

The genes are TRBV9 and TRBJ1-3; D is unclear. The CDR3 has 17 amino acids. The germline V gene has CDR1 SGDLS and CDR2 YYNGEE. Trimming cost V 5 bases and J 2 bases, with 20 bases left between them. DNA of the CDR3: TGTGCCAGCAGTCATTTTGCCAGCCCGTCGGCTGGAAACACCATATATTTT. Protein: CASSHFASPSAGNTIYF.

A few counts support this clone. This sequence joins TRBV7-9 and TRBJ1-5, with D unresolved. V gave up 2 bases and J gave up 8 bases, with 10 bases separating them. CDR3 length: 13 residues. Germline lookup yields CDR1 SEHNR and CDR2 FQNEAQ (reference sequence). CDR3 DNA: TGTGCCAGCAGCTTACAGGCTAAGGAGCCCCAGCATTTT. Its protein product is CASSLQAKEPQHF.

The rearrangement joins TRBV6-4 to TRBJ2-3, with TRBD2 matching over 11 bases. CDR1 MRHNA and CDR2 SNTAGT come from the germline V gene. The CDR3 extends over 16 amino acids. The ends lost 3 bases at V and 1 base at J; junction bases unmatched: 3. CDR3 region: CASSDVAGGRTDTQYF. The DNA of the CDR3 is TGTGCCAGCAGTGATGTAGCGGGGGGGCGCACAGATACGCAGTATTTT.

CDR3 sequence reads: CASSLGTSGGAPYF. The DNA of the CDR3 is TGTGCCAGCAGCTTAGGCACTAGCGGGGGGGCTCCGTACTTC. The chain has TRBV11-2 and TRBJ2-5; 13 bases are a match to TRBD2. CDR1 is SGHAT, CDR2 FQNNGV, per germline. The CDR3 totals 14 residues. Trimming removed 1 base from V and 13 bases from J; junction bases left unmatched: 6. The whole variable domain, remainder taken from reference TRBV11-2 and TRBJ2-5, is EAGVAQSPRYKIIEKRQSVAFWCNPISGHATLYWYQQILGQGPKLLIQFQNNGVVDDSQLPKDRFSAERLKGVDSTLKIQPAKLEDSAVYLCASSLGTSGGAPYFGPGTRLLVL.

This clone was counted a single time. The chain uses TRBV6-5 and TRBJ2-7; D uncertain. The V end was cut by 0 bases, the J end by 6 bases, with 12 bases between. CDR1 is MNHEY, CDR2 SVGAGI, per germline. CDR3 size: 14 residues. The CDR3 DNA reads TGTGCCAGCAGTTACTCAGGGCCAGAAAGCGAGCAGTACTTC. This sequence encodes CASSYSGPESEQYF.

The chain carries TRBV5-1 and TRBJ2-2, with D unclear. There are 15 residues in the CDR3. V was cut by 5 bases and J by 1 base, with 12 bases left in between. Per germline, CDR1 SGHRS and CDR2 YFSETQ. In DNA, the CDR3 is TGCGCCAGCAGTGGGGTCAGGAGGAACACCGGGGAGCTGTTTTTT. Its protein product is CASSGVRRNTGELFF.

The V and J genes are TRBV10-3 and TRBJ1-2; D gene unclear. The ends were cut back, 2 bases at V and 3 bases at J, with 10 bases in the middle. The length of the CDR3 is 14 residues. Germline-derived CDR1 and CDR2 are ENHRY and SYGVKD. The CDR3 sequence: CAISENTEDYGYTF. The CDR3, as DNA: TGTGCCATCAGTGAGAATACAGAGGACTATGGCTACACCTTC.